This T cell receptor beta chain was sequenced for a study of T cell responses to AZD1222 COVID-19 vaccine. Across the whole study: Doses given second, at about 4 or about 12 weeks, were pooled.

As to this clone: Its antigen remains unknown.

Trimming cost V 3 bases and J 4 bases; bases outside gene matches: 7. This CDR3 is 14 amino acids long. Germline V gene lookup returns CDR1 SGHDT and CDR2 YYEEEE. Study results and limitations: The study found Spike-specific TCR breadth and depth rose after two AZD1222 doses.

The repertoire was sequenced with immunoSEQ multiplex PCR; TCRdb's copy has only in-frame clones and lacks some. This sample has about 120,000 clones, with around 85% found just once. The V call is TRBV5-6, the J call TRBJ2-7; 7 bases match TRBD1. This receptor was identified in an adult in good health. The sample was peripheral blood, taken on day 0 of AZD1222 vaccination. DNA of the CDR3: TGTGCCAGCAGCTACCCGGGACAGCCTTACGAGCAGTACTTC. Encoded protein: CASSYPGQPYEQYF.